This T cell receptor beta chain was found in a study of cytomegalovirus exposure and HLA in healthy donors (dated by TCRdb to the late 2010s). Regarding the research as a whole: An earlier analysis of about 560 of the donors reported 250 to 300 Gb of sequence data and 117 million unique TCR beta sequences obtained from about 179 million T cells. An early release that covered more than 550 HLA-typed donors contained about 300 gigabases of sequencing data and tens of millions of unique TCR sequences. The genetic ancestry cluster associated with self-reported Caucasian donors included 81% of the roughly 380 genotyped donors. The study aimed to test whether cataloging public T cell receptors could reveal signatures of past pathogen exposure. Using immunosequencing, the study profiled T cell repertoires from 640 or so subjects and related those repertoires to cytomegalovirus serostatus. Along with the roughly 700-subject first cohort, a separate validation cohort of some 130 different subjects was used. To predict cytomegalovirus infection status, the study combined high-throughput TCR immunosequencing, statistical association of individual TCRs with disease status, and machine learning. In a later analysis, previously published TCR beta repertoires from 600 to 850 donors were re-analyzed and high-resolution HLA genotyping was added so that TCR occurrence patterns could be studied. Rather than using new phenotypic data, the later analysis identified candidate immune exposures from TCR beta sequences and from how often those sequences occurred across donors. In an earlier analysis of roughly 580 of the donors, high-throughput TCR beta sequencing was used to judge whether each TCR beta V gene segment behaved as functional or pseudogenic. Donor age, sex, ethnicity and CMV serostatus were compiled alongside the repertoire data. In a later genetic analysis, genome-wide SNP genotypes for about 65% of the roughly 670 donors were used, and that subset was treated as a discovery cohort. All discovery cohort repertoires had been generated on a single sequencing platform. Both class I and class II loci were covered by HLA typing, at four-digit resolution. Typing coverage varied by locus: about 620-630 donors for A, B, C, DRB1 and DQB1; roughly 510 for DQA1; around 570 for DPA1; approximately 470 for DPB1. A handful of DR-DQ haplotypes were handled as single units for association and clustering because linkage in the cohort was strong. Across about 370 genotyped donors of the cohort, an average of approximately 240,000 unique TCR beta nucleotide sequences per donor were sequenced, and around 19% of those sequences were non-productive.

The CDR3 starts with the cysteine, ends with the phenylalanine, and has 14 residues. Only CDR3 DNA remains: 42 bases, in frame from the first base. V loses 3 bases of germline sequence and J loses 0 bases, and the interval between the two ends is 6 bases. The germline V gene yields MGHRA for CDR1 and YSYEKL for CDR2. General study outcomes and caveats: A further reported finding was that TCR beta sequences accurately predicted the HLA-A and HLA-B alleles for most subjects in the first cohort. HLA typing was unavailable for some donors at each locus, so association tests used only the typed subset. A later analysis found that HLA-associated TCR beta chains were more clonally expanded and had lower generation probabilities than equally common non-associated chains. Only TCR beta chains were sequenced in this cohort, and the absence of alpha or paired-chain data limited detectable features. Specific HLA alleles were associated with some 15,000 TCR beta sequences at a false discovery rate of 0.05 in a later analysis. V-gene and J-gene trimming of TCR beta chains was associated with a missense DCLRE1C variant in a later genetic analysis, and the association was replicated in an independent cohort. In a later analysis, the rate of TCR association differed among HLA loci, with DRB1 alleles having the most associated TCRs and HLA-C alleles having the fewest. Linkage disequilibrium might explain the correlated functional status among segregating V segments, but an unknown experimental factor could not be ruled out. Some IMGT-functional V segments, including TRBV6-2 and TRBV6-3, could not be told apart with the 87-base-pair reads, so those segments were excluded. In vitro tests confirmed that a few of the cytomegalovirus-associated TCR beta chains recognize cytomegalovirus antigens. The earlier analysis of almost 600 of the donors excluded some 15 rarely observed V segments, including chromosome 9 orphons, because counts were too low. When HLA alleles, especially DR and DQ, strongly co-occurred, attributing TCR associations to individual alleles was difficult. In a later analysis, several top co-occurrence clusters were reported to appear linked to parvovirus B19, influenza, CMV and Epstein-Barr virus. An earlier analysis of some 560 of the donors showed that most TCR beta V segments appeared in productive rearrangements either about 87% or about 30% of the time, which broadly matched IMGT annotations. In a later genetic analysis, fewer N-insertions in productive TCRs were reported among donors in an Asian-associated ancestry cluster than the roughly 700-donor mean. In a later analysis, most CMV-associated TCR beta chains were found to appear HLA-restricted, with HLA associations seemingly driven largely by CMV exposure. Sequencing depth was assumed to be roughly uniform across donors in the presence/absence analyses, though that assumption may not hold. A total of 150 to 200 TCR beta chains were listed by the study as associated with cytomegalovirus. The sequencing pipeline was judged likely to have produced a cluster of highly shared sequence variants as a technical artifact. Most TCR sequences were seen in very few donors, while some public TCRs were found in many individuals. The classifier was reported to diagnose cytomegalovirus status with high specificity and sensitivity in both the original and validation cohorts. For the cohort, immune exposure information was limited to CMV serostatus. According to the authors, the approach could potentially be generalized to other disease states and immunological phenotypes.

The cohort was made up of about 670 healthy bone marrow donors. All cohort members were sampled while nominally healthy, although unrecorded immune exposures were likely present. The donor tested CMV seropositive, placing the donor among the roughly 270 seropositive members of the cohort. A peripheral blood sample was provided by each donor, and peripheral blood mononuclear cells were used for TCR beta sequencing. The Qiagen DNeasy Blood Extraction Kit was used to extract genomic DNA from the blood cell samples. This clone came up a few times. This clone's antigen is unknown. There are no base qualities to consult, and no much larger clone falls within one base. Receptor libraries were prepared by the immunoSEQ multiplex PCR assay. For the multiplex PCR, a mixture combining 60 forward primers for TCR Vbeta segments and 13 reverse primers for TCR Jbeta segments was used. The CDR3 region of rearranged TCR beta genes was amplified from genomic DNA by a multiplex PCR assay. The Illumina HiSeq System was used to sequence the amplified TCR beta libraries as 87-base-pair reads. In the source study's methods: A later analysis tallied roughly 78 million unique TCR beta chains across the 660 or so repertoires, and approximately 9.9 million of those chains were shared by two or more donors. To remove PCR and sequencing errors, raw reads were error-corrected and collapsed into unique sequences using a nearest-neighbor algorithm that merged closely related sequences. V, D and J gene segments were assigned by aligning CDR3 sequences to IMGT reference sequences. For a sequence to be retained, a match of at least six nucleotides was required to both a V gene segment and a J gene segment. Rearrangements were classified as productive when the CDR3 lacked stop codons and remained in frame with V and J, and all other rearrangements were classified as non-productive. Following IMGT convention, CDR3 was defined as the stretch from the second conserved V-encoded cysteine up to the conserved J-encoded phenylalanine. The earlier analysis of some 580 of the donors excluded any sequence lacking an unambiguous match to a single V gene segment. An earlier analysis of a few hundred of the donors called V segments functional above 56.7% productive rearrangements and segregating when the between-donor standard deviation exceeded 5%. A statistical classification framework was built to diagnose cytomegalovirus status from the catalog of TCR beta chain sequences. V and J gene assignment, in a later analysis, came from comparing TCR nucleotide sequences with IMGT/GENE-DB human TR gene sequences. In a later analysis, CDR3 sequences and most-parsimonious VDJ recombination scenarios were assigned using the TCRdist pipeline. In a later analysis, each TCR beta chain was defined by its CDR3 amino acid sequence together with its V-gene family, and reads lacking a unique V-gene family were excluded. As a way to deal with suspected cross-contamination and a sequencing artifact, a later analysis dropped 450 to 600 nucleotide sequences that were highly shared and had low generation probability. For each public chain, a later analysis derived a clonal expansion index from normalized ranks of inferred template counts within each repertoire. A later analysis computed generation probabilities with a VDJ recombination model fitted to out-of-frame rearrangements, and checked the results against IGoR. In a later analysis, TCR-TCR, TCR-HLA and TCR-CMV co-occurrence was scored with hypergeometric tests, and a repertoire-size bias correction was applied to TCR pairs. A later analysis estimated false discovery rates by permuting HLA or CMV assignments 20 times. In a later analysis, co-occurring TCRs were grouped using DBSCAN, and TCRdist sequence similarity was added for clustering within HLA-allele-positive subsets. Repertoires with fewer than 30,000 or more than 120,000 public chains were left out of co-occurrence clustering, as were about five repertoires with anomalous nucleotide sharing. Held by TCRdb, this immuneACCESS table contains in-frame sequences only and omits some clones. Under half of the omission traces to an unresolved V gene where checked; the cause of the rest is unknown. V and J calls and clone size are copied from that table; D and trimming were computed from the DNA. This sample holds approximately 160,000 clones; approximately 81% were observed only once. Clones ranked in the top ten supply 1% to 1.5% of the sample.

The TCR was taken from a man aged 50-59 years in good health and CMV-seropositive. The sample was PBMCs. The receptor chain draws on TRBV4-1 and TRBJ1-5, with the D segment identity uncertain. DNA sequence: TGCGCCAGCAGCCAGCGTTATAGCAATCAGCCCCAGCATTTT. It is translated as CASSQRYSNQPQHF.